Sequencing of this TCR beta chain was carried out in a study of T cell changes during pregnancy in multiple sclerosis. Assay: immunoSEQ multiplex PCR; the TCRdb copy retains only in-frame clones and omits some. The sample lists tens of thousands of clones; about 92% were seen once. Germline-derived CDR1 and CDR2 are SQVTM and ANQGSEA. The CDR3 is made up of 13 amino acids. The chain couples TRBV29-1 to TRBJ2-5, with 8 positions matching TRBD2. The J call may be faulty, since TRBJ2-7 better matches the DNA end. This clonotype originated in a female donor with multiple sclerosis, enrolled in a pregnancy study. The sample in question was CD4+ T cells from peripheral blood mononuclear cells, obtained in the third trimester of pregnancy. The CDR3 coding sequence is TGCAGCGCCGGGGGGGCGGGGTCCTACGAGCAGTACTTC. Its protein is CSAGGAGSYEQYF.